These 25 T cell receptor beta chains were sequenced from one sample in a study of cytomegalovirus exposure and HLA in healthy donors. The primer mix had 60 Vbeta and 13 Jbeta primers. Assay: immunoSEQ multiplex PCR; the TCRdb copy retains only in-frame clones and omits some. The sample includes tens of thousands of clones, less than 8% of them seen just once. Sequenced sample: PBMCs. The receptors originated from a man aged 50 to 59 in good health and CMV-seronegative.

The chain combines TRBV6-1 with TRBJ2-3, with TRBD2 as a possible D gene (5 bases). This CDR3 region has 13 residues. The V gene lost 6 bases and the J gene lost 3 bases, with 10 bases spanning the gap. Germline CDR1 and CDR2: MNHNS and SASEGT. The DNA for the CDR3 is TGTGCCAGCAGCGAGGGAGAGACAGATACGCAGTATTTT. The encoded protein is CASSEGETDTQYF.

The rearrangement joins TRBV27 to TRBJ1-4; the D gene is possibly TRBD1 (6 bases). This CDR3 contains 14 residues. Germline V gene data show CDR1 as MNHEY and CDR2 as SMNVEV (reference sequence). V was clipped by 6 bases and J by 8 bases, with 16 bases between them. Here the CDR3 reads CASSRQYREEKLFF. The DNA for the CDR3 is TGTGCCAGCAGCCGCCAATACAGGGAGGAAAAACTGTTTTTT.

V gene TRBV7-2 combines with J gene TRBJ2-2, with 8 nucleotides matching TRBD2. This CDR3 is 15 amino acids long. Losses at the gene ends were 3 bases for V and 7 bases for J; bases not matched to a gene: 7. CDR1 is SGHTA, CDR2 FQGNSA, per germline. CDR3 residues: CASSFSGTRSGELFF. CDR3 nucleotide sequence: TGTGCCAGCAGCTTCTCCGGGACTAGGAGCGGGGAGCTGTTTTTT.

CDR3: CASSADRATEAFF. The CDR3 bases are TGTGCCAGCAGCGCGGACAGGGCCACTGAAGCTTTCTTT. The rearrangement uses TRBV2 and TRBJ1-1, with 8 positions matching TRBD1. The CDR3 is made up of 13 amino acids. CDR1 and CDR2 from the germline V gene are SNHLY and FYNNEI. V shed 6 bases, J shed 4 bases, and the junction held 4 bases outside the gene matches.

This clone was detected only a few times. J is TRBJ2-1 and V is TRBV7-8, with 12 bases fitting TRBD2. Germline V gives CDR1 SGHVS, CDR2 FQNEAQ. The J segment lost 7 bases and the V segment lost 5 bases, leaving 9 bases of the junction unmatched. The CDR3 contains 16 residues. The CDR3 reads CASSHTGLAGGNEQFF. The CDR3 DNA sequence: TGTGCCAGCAGCCACACCGGCCTAGCGGGGGGGAATGAGCAGTTCTTC.

This clone was counted only a few times. V gene TRBV11-2 combines with J gene TRBJ1-1, with a weak D call TRBD1 (5 bases). Germline-derived CDR1 and CDR2 are SGHAT and FQNNGV. The V gene lost 1 base and the J gene lost 10 bases, with 10 bases spanning the gap. This CDR3 has 12 amino acids. The CDR3 region is CASSLGGLRAFF. As DNA, the CDR3 is TGTGCCAGCAGCTTAGGGGGACTTCGAGCTTTCTTT.

This clone was counted at least ten times. The chain couples TRBV6-1 to TRBJ1-6; maybe TRBD1 (6 bases). The CDR3 runs 14 residues. CDR1 and CDR2 from the germline V gene are MNHNS and SASEGT. With 2 bases removed from V and 9 bases from J, the gap between germline ends came to 11 bases. Written as DNA, the CDR3 is TGTGCCAGCAGTGAACAGGGGCGGATTTCACCCCTCCACTTT. Amino acids: CASSEQGRISPLHF.

The gene calls are TRBV10-1 and TRBJ2-1; TRBD1 matches at 11 bases. V lost 8 bases to trimming and J lost 9 bases; unmatched junction nucleotides: 9. The CDR3 has 14 residues. Looked up from germline, CDR1 is WNHNN and CDR2 is SYGVQD (reference sequence). The CDR3 nucleotides are TGCGCCAGCGCTCCCGGGACAGGGGGGTCTGAGCAGTTCTTC. Translation: CASAPGTGGSEQFF.

Concerning this clone itself: This specimen includes other DNA sequences encoding the same CDR3. The chain links TRBV5-5 to TRBJ2-2; D remains ambiguous. Germline V gene data show CDR1 as SGHKS and CDR2 as YYEKEE (reference sequence). V dropped 4 bases and J dropped 0 bases, with 10 bases sitting between them. The CDR3 runs 15 residues. CDR3 sequence: CASSLRSANTGELFF. In DNA form, the CDR3 reads TGTGCCAGCAGCCTGAGGTCAGCGAACACCGGGGAGCTGTTTTTT.

This chain joins TRBV13 and TRBJ2-3; D call uncertain. Deletions cut 4 bases from V and 1 base from J, with 6 bases between. This CDR3 is built from 13 residues. CDR1 and CDR2 from the germline V gene are PRHDT and FYEKMQ (reference sequence). In DNA form, the CDR3 reads TGTGCCAGCAGCTACAACGGCACAGATACGCAGTATTTT. Residues: CASSYNGTDTQYF. Filled out from reference TRBV13 and TRBJ2-3, the complete variable domain reads AAGVIQSPRHLIKEKRETATLKCYPIPRHDTVYWYQQGPGQDPQFLISFYEKMQSDKGSIPDRFSAQQFSDYHSELNMSSLELGDSALYFCASSYNGTDTQYFGPGTRLTVL.

This chain connects TRBV13 to TRBJ2-3, with no clear D. V lost 1 base and J lost 6, with 5 bases in between. The CDR3 totals 12 residues. Germline CDR1 reads PRHDT; CDR2 reads FYEKMQ (reference sequence). CDR3 nucleotides: TGTGCCAGCAGCTTAGTTTCGGATACGCAGTATTTT. Its protein product is CASSLVSDTQYF.

This clone appeared many times. At one end, the junction sequence differs from germline, possibly due to a read error. CDR3 coding DNA: TGTGCCAGCAGCCCGCGGACTAGCGGGGCCACCCGGGAGCTGTTTTTT. This sequence encodes CASSPRTSGATRELFF. V is TRBV7-9 and J is TRBJ2-2; 12 nucleotides align to TRBD2. The germline gives CDR1 SEHNR, CDR2 FQNEAQ (reference sequence). The CDR3 is 16 amino acids.

This clone was seen only a few times. CDR3: CASSAQVGLPGGTDTQYF. The DNA of the CDR3 is TGTGCCAGCAGCGCCCAAGTGGGACTGCCCGGGGGCACAGATACGCAGTATTTT. The V call is TRBV9, the J call TRBJ2-3, with D maybe TRBD2 (6 bases). CDR1 SGDLS and CDR2 YYNGEE come from the germline V gene. The CDR3 covers 18 residues. With 3 bases removed from V and 1 base from J, the gap between germline ends came to 21 bases. Based on the CDR3 plus reference TRBV9 and TRBJ2-3, the full variable domain is DSGVTQTPKHLITATGQRVTLRCSPRSGDLSVYWYQQSLDQGLQFLIQYYNGEERAKGNILERFSAQQFPDLHSELNLSSLELGDSALYFCASSAQVGLPGGTDTQYFGPGTRLTVL.

The chain carries TRBV18 and TRBJ2-5, with D unclear. V lost 2 bases to trimming and J lost 3 bases, with 7 bases between them. The CDR3 length is 13 residues. The germline V gene encodes CDR1 KGHSH and CDR2 LQKENI. CDR3 in amino acids: CASSPSEEETQYF. CDR3 nucleotide sequence: TGTGCCAGCTCACCAAGCGAAGAAGAGACCCAGTACTTC.

The genes are TRBV6-5 and TRBJ2-7; TRBD2 agrees at 11 bases. Germline assignment: CDR1 MNHEY and CDR2 SVGAGI. The CDR3 loop spans 15 amino acids. The trim removed 7 bases at V and 2 bases at J, leaving 7 bases unmatched. The CDR3 nucleotides are TGTGCCAGCAATTCCGGGACTAGCGGAACCTACGAGCAGTACTTC. Its protein product is CASNSGTSGTYEQYF.

V usage is TRBV12-2 and J usage is TRBJ2-5; the table's D gene call, TRBD2, was not cross checked with the DNA. TRBV12-2 is listed as a pseudogene. The CDR3 length is 14 residues. CDR3 coding DNA: TGTGCAAGTCGCCGAGGTCCCATTCAAGAGACCCAGTACTTC. Residues: CASRRGPIQETQYF.

The table lists this clone with a few counts. The chain employs TRBV2 and TRBJ2-1, with 11 bases lining up with TRBD2. Germline loops: CDR1 SNHLY, CDR2 FYNNEI. The CDR3 spans 16 residues. The V and J ends lost 6 bases and 7 bases, in that order; junction bases with no gene match: 11. The chain's CDR3 is CASRPGLAGGGNEQFF. DNA of the CDR3: TGTGCCAGCAGGCCGGGGCTAGCGGGGGGTGGGAATGAGCAGTTCTTC.

The chain joins TRBV25-1 to TRBJ2-5; D is undetermined. Germline lookup yields CDR1 MGHDK and CDR2 SYGVNS. Deletions cut 1 base from V and 7 bases from J, with 16 bases between. This CDR3 has 15 amino acids. CDR3 protein: CASSEWVGRHTTQYF. In DNA form, the CDR3 reads TGTGCCAGCAGTGAATGGGTCGGCCGACATACGACCCAGTACTTC.

This clone appeared a few times. The chain is built from TRBV7-8 and TRBJ1-3; possibly TRBD1 for D (5 bases). There are 15 residues in the CDR3. V lost 3 bases and J 9 bases, leaving 18 bases between the germline ends. Germline-derived CDR1 and CDR2 are SGHVS and FQNEAQ. This chain's CDR3 is CASSFRSGNSPTIYF. Written as DNA, the CDR3 is TGTGCCAGCAGCTTCCGCTCAGGGAATTCTCCCACCATATATTTT.

This clone showed up just a few times. The rearrangement uses TRBV27 and TRBJ2-7, with unresolved D. The germline V gene encodes CDR1 MNHEY and CDR2 SMNVEV (reference sequence). V was cut by 6 bases and J by 2 bases, with 14 bases left in between. The CDR3 is made up of 14 amino acids. The DNA of the CDR3 is TGTGCCAGCAGCCCTACTATGAGTACCTACGAGCAGTACTTC. This translates into CASSPTMSTYEQYF.

This clone was counted between two and nine times. This rearrangement joins TRBV9 to TRBJ1-6; no clear D gene. Between the trimmed V and J ends, which lost 0 bases and 8 bases, there was a span of 12 bases. The CDR3 runs to 15 residues. Per germline, CDR1 SGDLS and CDR2 YYNGEE. DNA for the CDR3: TGTGCCAGCAGCGTAGAGGACGAGGGAGATTCACCCCTCCACTTT. It translates to CASSVEDEGDSPLHF.

The rearrangement joins TRBV5-1 to TRBJ2-2; TRBD2 matches at 13 bases. Germline-derived CDR1 and CDR2 are SGHRS and YFSETQ. The CDR3 runs to 16 residues. The ends lost 4 bases at V and 5 bases at J; junction bases unmatched: 5. CDR3 nucleotides: TGCGCCAGCAGCCCTACTAGCGGGAGGGGTACCGGGGAGCTGTTTTTT. As protein: CASSPTSGRGTGELFF. Full variable domain (missing parts from reference TRBV5-1 and TRBJ2-2): KAGVTQTPRYLIKTRGQQVTLSCSPISGHRSVSWYQQTPGQGLQFLFEYFSETQRNKGNFPGRFSGRQFSNSRSEMNVSTLELGDSALYLCASSPTSGRGTGELFFGEGSRLTVL.

This clone was observed a few times. The chain joins TRBV6-1 to TRBJ2-2; 10 bases fit TRBD1. The ends lost 6 bases at V and 7 bases at J; junction bases unmatched: 5. CDR1 MNHNS and CDR2 SASEGT come from the germline V gene. The CDR3 is 14 residues long. CDR3 coding DNA: TGTGCCAGCAGAGAGGGACAGGGGATCGGGGAGCTGTTTTTT. As protein: CASREGQGIGELFF.

A few counts support this clone. The chain joins TRBV4-1 to TRBJ1-2, with a tentative D call TRBD1 (5 bases). Germline V gene data show CDR1 as MGHRA and CDR2 as YSYEKL. Trimming removed 5 bases from V and 4 bases from J, with 23 bases in between. This CDR3 spans 17 amino acids. The CDR3 region has the DNA TGCGCCAGCAGCTCCCATATTAACTCCCGGCAGGGCTATGGCTACACCTTC. Translating gives CASSSHINSRQGYGYTF.

The rearrangement links TRBV9 to TRBJ1-1; a possible D gene is TRBD1 (5 bases). The germline V and J ends were trimmed by 4 bases and 1 base, with 8 bases remaining between them. The length of the CDR3 is 13 residues. Germline loops: CDR1 SGDLS, CDR2 YYNGEE. The CDR3 here is CASSIDRNTEAFF. CDR3 sequence (DNA): TGTGCCAGCAGCATTGACAGGAACACTGAAGCTTTCTTT.